These 18 T cell receptor beta chains share one sample of origin, sequenced in a study of blood T cell repertoires in COVID-19. The table came from immunoSEQ multiplex PCR; TCRdb's copy has only in-frame clones and leaves some out. The sample includes about 50,000 clones, roughly 80% seen only once; the top ten take less than 3%. Material for sequencing was peripheral blood. All receptors derive from a woman aged 55-70 years with acute or convalescent COVID-19.

This rearrangement joins TRBV19 to TRBJ1-5; D unresolved. V was clipped by 0 bases and J by 3 bases, with 9 bases between them. The CDR3 runs to 15 residues. Looked up from germline, CDR1 is LNHDA and CDR2 is SQIVND (reference sequence). CDR3 nucleotide sequence: TGTGCCAGTAGTATAGATCCAGAAATCAATCAGCCCCAGCATTTT. Amino acid sequence: CASSIDPEINQPQHF.

V usage is TRBV6-5 and J usage is TRBJ1-1, with unresolved D. The CDR3 spans 13 residues. Germline-derived CDR1 and CDR2 are MNHEY and SVGAGI. Trimming removed 4 bases from V and 11 bases from J, with 17 bases in between. The CDR3 DNA reads as TGTGCCAGCAGTTCCCTATACGAGGGTTGGGCTTTCTTT. It codes for CASSSLYEGWAFF.

The rearrangement uses TRBV10-1 and TRBJ2-7; TRBD1 is a possible D gene (6 bases). This CDR3 is 13 amino acids long. Germline CDR1 is WNHNN and CDR2 is SYGVQD (reference sequence). Deletions cut 6 bases from V and 5 bases from J, with 14 bases between. The CDR3 sequence: CASSNRVGDEQYF. The CDR3, as DNA: TGCGCCAGCAGCAACAGGGTAGGCGACGAGCAGTACTTC.

This chain uses TRBV3-1 (or the pseudogene TRBV3-2) with TRBJ2-7; 7 positions match TRBD2. J gave up 7 bases and V 0 bases, and 6 bases lay outside the gene matches. Looked up from germline, CDR1 is LGHDT and CDR2 is YNNKEL (reference sequence). The CDR3 runs 14 residues. The CDR3 nucleotides are TGTGCCAGCAGCCAAGAGTTGCGGGAGCTTGAGCAGTACTTC. The encoded protein is CASSQELRELEQYF.

The chain recombines TRBV20-1 with TRBJ2-7; possible D gene TRBD1, 5 bases. Trimming left V 3 bases short and J 2 bases short, with 14 bases between. The CDR3 extends over 14 amino acids. The germline V gene has CDR1 DFQATT and CDR2 SNEGSKA (reference sequence). CDR3 region: CSASKGASTYEQYF. The CDR3 bases are TGCAGTGCTAGTAAAGGGGCCTCAACCTACGAGCAGTACTTC.

This clone showed up just a few times. The J gene is TRBJ2-2, the V gene TRBV4-2; 7 bases map to TRBD1. This CDR3 is 15 amino acids long. V was clipped by 4 bases and J by 1 base; unmatched bases: 3. Germline CDR1 and CDR2: LGHNA and YNFKEQ. For the CDR3, the DNA is TGTGCCAGCAGCCGTAGGGACAGGAACACCGGGGAGCTGTTTTTT. Translation gives CASSRRDRNTGELFF.

V gene TRBV24-1 combines with J gene TRBJ1-4, with unresolved D. Trimming took off 7 bases at V and 5 bases at J, with 10 bases between the two ends. There are 13 residues in the CDR3. Germline V gives CDR1 KGHDR, CDR2 SFDVKD. The CDR3 loop is CATRGGLNEKLFF. In DNA, the CDR3 is TGTGCCACCAGGGGAGGTTTAAATGAAAAACTGTTTTTT.

The chain uses TRBV9 and TRBJ2-1; 9 nucleotides align to TRBD1. The V segment lost 0 bases and the J segment 7 bases; nucleotides outside the gene matches: 5. The CDR3 covers 15 residues. CDR1 SGDLS and CDR2 YYNGEE come from the germline V gene. The CDR3 reads CASSVGGTGLNEQFF. In DNA form, the CDR3 reads TGTGCCAGCAGCGTAGGCGGGACAGGGCTAAATGAGCAGTTCTTC.

The genes are TRBV27 and TRBJ1-6; D ambiguous. The length of the CDR3 is 16 residues. The germline V gene encodes CDR1 MNHEY and CDR2 SMNVEV (reference sequence). V was clipped by 2 bases and J by 4 bases, with 12 bases between them. CDR3 protein: CASSLRPGGYNSPLHF. The DNA for the CDR3 is TGTGCCAGCAGTTTACGTCCAGGTGGTTATAATTCACCCCTCCACTTT.

This rearrangement joins TRBV2 to TRBJ2-2; a possible D gene is TRBD2 (5 bases). V was clipped by 2 bases and J by 1 base, with 8 bases between them. Germline V lookup: CDR1 SNHLY, CDR2 FYNNEI. The length of the CDR3 is 15 residues. CDR3 bases: TGTGCCAGCAGTGAAAATCGGGGGAACACCGGGGAGCTGTTTTTT. Amino acids: CASSENRGNTGELFF.

The J gene is TRBJ2-7, the V gene TRBV11-3, with D perhaps matching TRBD2 (6 bases). The CDR3 extends over 15 amino acids. V shed 7 bases and J shed 1 base, with 17 bases lying between them. Germline values: CDR1 SGHNT, CDR2 YENEEA. The CDR3: CASTTPGLLSYEQYF. CDR3 bases: TGTGCCAGCACCACTCCGGGACTCCTGTCCTACGAGCAGTACTTC.

This chain joins TRBV27 and TRBJ1-1, with TRBD1 matching 9 bases. V shed 6 bases, J shed 10 bases, and the junction held 21 bases outside the gene matches. The CDR3 is 17 amino acids. CDR1 and CDR2 from the germline V gene are MNHEY and SMNVEV (reference sequence). The CDR3 sequence: CASSPRGTGLVGELAFF. CDR3 bases: TGTGCCAGCAGCCCAAGGGGGACAGGGCTAGTCGGAGAGTTAGCTTTCTTT.

The V and J genes are TRBV10-2 and TRBJ2-3; D may be TRBD2 (7 bases). Germline CDR1 and CDR2: WSHSY and SAAADI. V was pared by 7 bases and J by 4 bases, with 21 bases between. The CDR3 extends over 16 amino acids. CDR3 sequence: CASTPWGGGGSDTQYF. CDR3 DNA: TGCGCCAGCACCCCTTGGGGTGGGGGGGGCTCAGATACGCAGTATTTT.

J is TRBJ2-7 and V is TRBV11-2; the match to TRBD1 covers 7 bases. Unmatched junction bases numbered 11, after V lost 6 bases and J lost 0 bases. The CDR3 totals 16 residues. Germline CDR1 SGHAT, CDR2 FQNNGV. The DNA for the CDR3 is TGTGCCAGCAGTCGGGTGGGGACAGACCTCTCCTACGAGCAGTACTTC. Protein: CASSRVGTDLSYEQYF.

This chain uses TRBV9 with TRBJ1-1; TRBD1 is a possible D gene (5 bases). The CDR3 has 15 amino acids. Germline V gives CDR1 SGDLS, CDR2 YYNGEE. The V end was cut by 2 bases, the J end by 1 base, with 12 bases between. CDR3 bases: TGTGCCAGCAGCGTCGGGGGATATAGGAACACTGAAGCTTTCTTT. Translation gives CASSVGGYRNTEAFF.

This clone has a handful of counts. This chain uses TRBV28 with TRBJ2-7; 14 bases align to TRBD2. Trimming removed 2 bases from V and 0 bases from J; junction bases left unmatched: 12. This CDR3 contains 20 residues. Germline CDR1 reads MDHEN; CDR2 reads SYDVKM. Here the CDR3 DNA reads TGTGCCAGCAGTTTAGATCTTGGGACTAGCGGGGGCAAGCCCTCCTACGAGCAGTACTTC. Residues: CASSLDLGTSGGKPSYEQYF.

The rearrangement joins TRBV7-9 to TRBJ1-5; 9 bases line up with TRBD1. The CDR3 is 14 amino acids. Germline lookup yields CDR1 SEHNR and CDR2 FQNEAQ (reference sequence). Trimming removed 4 bases from V and 6 bases from J; junction bases left unmatched: 4. The CDR3 region has the DNA TGTGCCAGCAGCTCACAGGGGGCGGCTCAGCCCCAGCATTTT. Translating gives CASSSQGAAQPQHF.

The chain employs TRBV4-1 and TRBJ1-3; TRBD1 agrees at 7 bases. With 1 base clipped from V and 0 bases from J, the junction kept 3 bases outside the gene matches. CDR1 and CDR2 (germline): MGHRA, YSYEKL. The CDR3 is made up of 16 amino acids. CDR3 DNA: TGCGCCAGCAGCCAAGTGACAGGGCTCTCTGGAAACACCATATATTTT. Encoded protein: CASSQVTGLSGNTIYF.